What follows are 16 T cell receptor beta chains derived from one specimen sequenced in a study of regulatory T cells in long-lasting Graves disease. Library construction for TCR beta used iRepertoire HTBI primers and Arm-PCR of CDR3 regions. TCRdb independently ran MiXCR on the multiplex PCR reads; one entry per CDR3 protein. This sample yields around 240,000 distinct CDR3 sequences, of which under 20% are seen a single time; 12% to 15% belongs to the top ten. Time point reported: newly diagnosed GD, antithyroid drugs for less than 3 months. From PBMCs, RNA was extracted and then used to make the TCR library. These same data were also listed under a study on T cells in Graves' hyperthyroidism and ophthalmopathy.

The starting material was peripheral blood mononuclear cells (PBMCs), obtained at new diagnosis, from a patient treated with antithyroid drugs. Receptors originate from a woman aged 25-40 years with Graves disease.

There are many counts of this clonotype. A junction end diverges from the germline sequence, so it may reflect a read error. The chain is built from TRBV7-7 and TRBJ2-2; possible D gene TRBD1, 5 bases. This CDR3 region has 15 residues. Germline V lookup: CDR1 SSHAT, CDR2 FNYEAQ (reference sequence). In DNA, the CDR3 is TGTGCTAGCAGCCGTACAACAGGGAACACCGGGGAGCTGTTTTTT. Protein: CASSRTTGNTGELFF.

This clonotype was detected ten times or more. The chain links TRBV2 to TRBJ1-6; tentatively, D is TRBD1 (5 bases). Trimming took off 6 bases at V and 7 bases at J, with 16 bases between the two ends. The CDR3 has 15 residues. From germline, CDR1 is SNHLY and CDR2 FYNNEI. CDR3 amino acids: CASRDVLQENSPLHF. The CDR3 DNA follows: TGTGCCAGCAGGGATGTCTTACAGGAAAATTCACCCCTCCACTTT.

This clonotype was found many times. The chain links TRBV20-1 to TRBJ2-5, with 9 positions matching TRBD2. The CDR3 sequence is 14 residues long. J gave up 4 bases and V 6 bases, and 9 bases lay outside the gene matches. The germline V gene encodes CDR1 DFQATT and CDR2 SNEGSKA (reference sequence). The CDR3 reads CSARGTSLGETQYF. The CDR3 DNA follows: TGCAGTGCAAGGGGGACTAGCTTGGGAGAGACCCAGTACTTC.

This sequence joins TRBV29-1 and TRBJ2-6; weak D call: TRBD2 (5 bases). The germline V gene encodes CDR1 SQVTM and CDR2 ANQGSEA. This CDR3 contains 13 residues. V was pared by 7 bases and J by 1 base, with 8 bases between. CDR3 protein: CSARGSGANVLTF. The CDR3 DNA follows: TGCAGCGCCAGAGGGTCTGGGGCCAACGTCCTGACTTTC.

This clonotype was detected many times. The chain is built from TRBV6-1 and TRBJ1-1, with TRBD1 as a possible D gene (6 bases). Per germline, CDR1 MNHNS and CDR2 SASEGT. Between the trimmed V and J ends, which lost 7 bases and 1 base, there was a span of 16 bases. This CDR3 contains 15 residues. This CDR3 reads CASTRGGLRNTEAFF. In nucleotides, the CDR3 is TGTGCCAGCACCCGGGGGGGGCTCCGGAACACTGAAGCTTTCTTT.

This clonotype was seen many times. This chain links TRBV2 with TRBJ2-7; no firm D call. Between the trimmed V and J ends, which lost 6 bases and 4 bases, there was a span of 7 bases. The CDR3 contains 11 residues. The germline V gene encodes CDR1 SNHLY and CDR2 FYNNEI. CDR3 bases: TGTGCCAGCAGGCCGAAATACGAGCAGTACTTC. Protein sequence: CASRPKYEQYF.

This chain uses TRBV12-3 or TRBV12-4 with TRBJ1-6, with D hard to call. The CDR3 runs to 14 residues. Trimming took 6 bases from V and 7 from J, leaving 13 bases between them. CDR3 loop: CASRDGFGNSPLHF. The DNA of the CDR3 is TGTGCCAGCAGAGACGGCTTTGGGAATTCACCCCTCCACTTT.

A few counts support this clonotype. V gene TRBV3-1 combines with J gene TRBJ2-1; weak D call: TRBD1 (6 bases). This CDR3 region has 15 residues. Trimming removed 1 base at V and 1 base at J, with 8 bases between. Germline CDR1 is LGHDT and CDR2 is YNNKEL (reference sequence). As DNA, the CDR3 is TGTGCCAGCAGCCAAGTAGGGGGTTCCTACAATGAGCAGTTCTTC. The encoded protein is CASSQVGGSYNEQFF.

The sample holds many counts of this clonotype. The rearrangement links TRBV12-3 or TRBV12-4 to TRBJ1-1; D not resolved. Trimming shortened V by 3 bases and J by 7 bases, and 12 bases separated the two germline ends. This CDR3 region has 13 residues. As DNA, the CDR3 is TGTGCCAGCAGTTTGAACTTATGGGGTGAAGCTTTCTTT. This gives the protein CASSLNLWGEAFF.

There are many counts of this clonotype. The rearrangement uses TRBV7-2 and TRBJ2-3, with D possibly TRBD1 on 8 matching bases. Germline CDR1 SGHTA, CDR2 FQGNSA. This CDR3 region has 15 residues. V was clipped by 6 bases and J by 3 bases, with 16 bases between them. CDR3 sequence: CASRQIQGGTDTQYF. CDR3 nucleotide sequence: TGTGCCAGCAGACAAATACAGGGGGGGACAGATACGCAGTATTTT.

This sequence joins TRBV7-2 and TRBJ1-3; 7 bases are a match to TRBD1. This CDR3 is 18 amino acids long. The V and J ends lost 4 bases and 0 bases, in that order; junction bases with no gene match: 12. The V gene's germline CDR1 is SGHTA and CDR2 FQGNSA. For the CDR3, the DNA is TGTGCCAGCAGCTGGGCTACAGGGGCCGTAATCTCTGGAAACACCATATATTTT. Protein product: CASSWATGAVISGNTIYF.

In regard to this clonotype: A much larger clone lies a single base off, so this may be a read error. The chain has TRBV11-2 and TRBJ2-1, with D perhaps matching TRBD1 or TRBD2 (5 bases each). This CDR3 is built from 16 residues. CDR1 and CDR2 (germline): SGHAT, FQNNGV. V lost 6 bases, J lost 8 bases, and 23 bases lay in between. The CDR3 region is CASRSLRGRTWDEQFF. The CDR3 DNA reads TGTGCCAGCAGATCTCTCCGGGGCCGAACCTGGGATGAGCAGTTCTTC.

This clonotype has at least ten counts. V is TRBV20-1 and J is TRBJ2-5; 13 bases match TRBD2. The junction had 4 bases not matched to a gene; V was cut back by 6 bases and J by 3 bases. The germline gives CDR1 DFQATT, CDR2 SNEGSKA (reference sequence). This CDR3 has 14 residues. CDR3 residues: CSALGLAGKETQYF. The DNA for the CDR3 is TGCAGTGCCCTGGGACTAGCGGGGAAAGAGACCCAGTACTTC.

This clonotype showed up just a few times. This chain connects TRBV19 to TRBJ1-5; D is unclear. The ends were cut back, 4 bases at V and 4 bases at J, with 17 bases in the middle. Germline V gives CDR1 LNHDA, CDR2 SQIVND (reference sequence). The CDR3 loop spans 16 amino acids. CDR3 sequence: CASSTRPGPFNQPQHF. DNA of the CDR3: TGTGCCAGTAGTACCCGACCCGGGCCCTTTAATCAGCCCCAGCATTTT. Full variable domain (remainder filled in from reference TRBV19 and TRBJ1-5): DGGITQSPKYLFRKEGQNVTLSCEQNLNHDAMYWYRQDPGQGLRLIYYSQIVNDFQKGDIAEGYSVSREKKESFPLTVTSAQKNPTAFYLCASSTRPGPFNQPQHFGDGTRLSIL.

This clonotype has a count of ten or more. This chain joins TRBV11-2 and TRBJ2-5; D is ambiguous. The V end was cut by 6 bases, the J end by 2 bases, with 10 bases between. The CDR3 runs to 13 residues. Germline CDR1 and CDR2: SGHAT and FQNNGV. The CDR3 sequence: CASRGIGQETQYF. The CDR3 DNA is TGTGCCAGCAGAGGGATCGGTCAAGAGACCCAGTACTTC.

This clonotype has at least ten counts. A read error is likely, as this CDR3 ends without the conserved phenylalanine or tryptophan. The chain couples TRBV5-1 to TRBJ1-2; D is ambiguous. The CDR3 has 13 residues. V was clipped by 1 base and J by 8 bases, with 12 bases between them. The germline V gene has CDR1 SGHRS and CDR2 YFSETQ. CDR3 coding DNA: TGCGCCAGCAGCTTGCAAGAGCCGGGCGGCTACACCCTC. This translates into CASSLQEPGGYTL.